This T cell receptor beta chain is drawn from a study of T cells in Graves' hyperthyroidism and ophthalmopathy. Study observations and caveats: The model predicted ophthalmopathy a median around seven months before onset. Ophthalmopathy and stable hyperthyroidism were told apart by a 13 V-J model.

A patient was excluded if there was uncontrolled infection, other autoimmune disease, pregnancy or lactation. Diagnoses used clinical symptoms, serum thyroxine and TRAb, thyroid ultrasound and orbital computed tomography. A few counts support this clonotype. Its cognate antigen is unknown. Amplified TCR beta CDR3 regions came from RNA transcripts. HTBI primers drove first-round RT-PCR of the TCR CDR3. TCRdb used MiXCR to reprocess the multiplex PCR reads, holding one entry per CDR3 protein. The sample contains hundreds of thousands of distinct CDR3 sequences, approximately 13% of which appear only once. J gave up 8 bases and V 3 bases, and 9 bases lay outside the gene matches. Germline lookup yields CDR1 MGHRA and CDR2 YSYEKL. This CDR3 is 17 amino acids long.

This receptor was taken from a woman aged 30 to 39 with Graves' hyperthyroidism. The sequenced sample was blood. This chain uses TRBV4-1 with TRBJ2-1; 14 nucleotides align to TRBD2. In nucleotides, the CDR3 is TGCGCCAGCAGCCATTCACCGGGACTAGCGGGAGACCATGAGCAGTTCTTC. Protein sequence: CASSHSPGLAGDHEQFF.